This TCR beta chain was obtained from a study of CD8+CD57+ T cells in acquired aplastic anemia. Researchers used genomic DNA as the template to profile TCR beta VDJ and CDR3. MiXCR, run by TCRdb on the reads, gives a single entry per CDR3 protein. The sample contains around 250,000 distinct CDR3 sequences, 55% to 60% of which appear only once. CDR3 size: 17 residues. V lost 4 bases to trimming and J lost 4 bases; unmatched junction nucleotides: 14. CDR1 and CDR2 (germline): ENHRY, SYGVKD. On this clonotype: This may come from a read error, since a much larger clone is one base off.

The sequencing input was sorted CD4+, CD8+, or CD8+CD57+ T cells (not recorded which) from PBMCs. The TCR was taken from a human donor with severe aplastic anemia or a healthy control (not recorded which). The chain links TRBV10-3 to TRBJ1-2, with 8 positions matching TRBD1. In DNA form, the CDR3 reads TGTGCCATCAGTGCCCGTATACGTAATGACAGGGGCTATGGCTACACCTTC. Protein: CAISARIRNDRGYGYTF.